The 6 T cell receptor beta chains below all came from one sample that was sequenced in a study of cytomegalovirus exposure and HLA in healthy donors. It was with 60 Vbeta and 13 Jbeta primers that the PCR ran. Method: immunoSEQ multiplex PCR; TCRdb's copy keeps in-frame clones and lacks some. Among roughly 150,000 clones listed, around 74% were seen once. Sequencing was performed on PBMCs. These receptor sequences come from a man aged 18-30 years in good health and CMV-seronegative.

The chain combines TRBV5-4 with TRBJ2-1, with 8 positions matching TRBD2. The CDR3 covers 15 residues. V lost 0 bases, J lost 2 bases, and 1 base stayed unmatched. Germline V CDR1 and CDR2: SGHNT, YYREEE (reference sequence). CDR3 residues: CASSLAGGTYNEQFF. The CDR3 DNA reads TGTGCCAGCAGCTTGGCGGGAGGGACCTACAATGAGCAGTTCTTC.

The chain has TRBV27 and TRBJ2-5, with 10 bases fitting TRBD2. CDR1 is MNHEY and CDR2 is SMNVEV in the germline V gene (reference sequence). The trim removed 4 bases at V and 0 bases at J, leaving 5 bases unmatched. The CDR3 length is 16 residues. This CDR3 reads CASSSRTSGHQETQYF. CDR3 DNA sequence: TGTGCCAGCAGTTCGCGGACTAGCGGCCACCAAGAGACCCAGTACTTC.

The chain joins TRBV4-1 to TRBJ2-5; D is undetermined. In germline, CDR1 is MGHRA, CDR2 YSYEKL. This CDR3 region has 13 residues. Between the trimmed V and J ends, which lost 0 bases and 5 bases, there was a span of 7 bases. This CDR3 is CASSQDPRETQYF. The CDR3 DNA reads as TGCGCCAGCAGCCAAGACCCTAGGGAGACCCAGTACTTC.

Note on this clone: One junction end disagrees with the germline gene, perhaps due to a read error. This chain joins TRBV10-1 and TRBJ2-2; D gene unclear. The germline gives CDR1 WNHNN, CDR2 SYGVQD (reference sequence). The CDR3 covers 15 residues. DNA for the CDR3: TGCACCAGCAGTGAGTCGACGGGGAACACCGGGGAGCTGTTTTTT. This translates into CTSSESTGNTGELFF.

This clone has just a few counts. The rearrangement joins TRBV7-6 to TRBJ1-2, with unresolved D. Germline lookup yields CDR1 SGHVS and CDR2 FNYEAQ. Trimming took off 3 bases at V and 8 bases at J, with 13 bases between the two ends. The CDR3 extends over 13 amino acids. CDR3 sequence (DNA): TGTGCCAGCAGCTTCGACCCGACTAGAGGCTACACCTTC. It yields the protein CASSFDPTRGYTF.

The J gene is TRBJ2-3, the V gene TRBV5-6; the D is unclear. Per the germline V gene, CDR1 is SGHDT and CDR2 is YYEEEE. The CDR3 spans 16 residues. Trimming removed 1 base from V and 1 base from J, with 13 bases in between. CDR3 in DNA: TGTGCCAGCAGCTTGCGTGCCAACCTACGCACAGATACGCAGTATTTT. Protein: CASSLRANLRTDTQYF.